The rows below give T cell receptor beta chains drawn from one sample of a study of blood T cell repertoires in COVID-19. Measured with immunoSEQ multiplex PCR; TCRdb has only the in-frame clones, and not every one. The data show approximately 81,000 clones, roughly four fifths seen once. The sample comprised peripheral blood. All receptors derive from a human donor in a cohort sampled during active COVID-19. The CDR3 runs from the conserved cysteine through the conserved F or W. Fields, in order: D gene, J gene, CDR3 length, V gene, CDR3 DNA, CDR3 protein. D genes are given only for firm matches.

-,TRBJ2-6,15,TRBV19,TGTGCCAGTAGTAGACAGGACTCTGGGGCCAACGTCCTGACTTTC,CASSRQDSGANVLTF
TRBD2,TRBJ2-7,17,TRBV9,TGTGCCAGCAGCGTAGCGGGGGGGCCAATGCGTGCCCTCGAGCAGTACTTC,CASSVAGGPMRALEQYF
-,TRBJ1-4,16,TRBV27,TGTGCCAGCAGTTTATCGGGGGGGATTAGAAATGAAAAACTGTTTTTT,CASSLSGGIRNEKLFF
-,TRBJ1-4,17,TRBV3-1/TRBV3-2,TGTGCCAGCAGCAGTTCGGGACACGCTGCAACTAATGAAAAACTGTTTTTT,CASSSSGHAATNEKLFF
TRBD1,TRBJ1-2,13,TRBV29-1,TGCAGCGCAATCCGACAGGGTGGCTATGGCTACACCTTC,CSAIRQGGYGYTF
-,TRBJ1-5,14,TRBV27,TGTGCCAGCAGTTTCAGGGTAGGCAATCAGCCCCAGCATTTT,CASSFRVGNQPQHF
-,TRBJ2-6,15,TRBV5-1,TGCGCCAGCAGCGGCGGGTCGGGCGGGGCCAACGTCCTGACTTTC,CASSGGSGGANVLTF
-,TRBJ2-7,13,TRBV14,TGTGCCAGCAGCCAGGGGGCCTCCTACGAGCAGTACTTC,CASSQGASYEQYF
TRBD1,TRBJ1-1,15,TRBV6-2/TRBV6-3,TGTGCCAGCAGTTTTCCGGGACAGGGCGGCACTGAAGCTTTCTTT,CASSFPGQGGTEAFF
-,TRBJ2-5,15,TRBV5-4,TGTGCCAGCAGCACCGGGGGGCAGGACTTGGAGACCCAGTACTTC,CASSTGGQDLETQYF